This T cell receptor (beta chain) stems from a study of OX40 agonist ivuxolimab in advanced cancers. Study-level points and caveats: Partial responders treated at 0.1-3.0 mg/kg exhibited clonal expansion among the lowest measured. CD8+ T cells (on average) carried more expanded clones than CD4+ T cells. Some patients without response likewise showed low normalized clonal expansion.

Germline V gives CDR1 SGHDN, CDR2 FVKESK. Trimming cost V 5 bases and J 1 base, with 8 bases left between them. CDR3 length: 13 residues. The repertoire was sequenced with immunoSEQ multiplex PCR; TCRdb's copy has only in-frame clones and lacks some. This table holds about 51,000 clones, 84% found once. On this clone: Antigen unknown.

This chain uses TRBV14 with TRBJ1-1; tentatively, D is TRBD1 (5 bases). The sequence was collected from an adult with an advanced solid tumor such as melanoma, head and neck, liver or kidney cancer. Specimen: CD4+ or CD8+ T cells sorted from blood, collected in a trial of the OX40 agonist ivuxolimab. The CDR3 region has the DNA TGTGCCAGCAGCTACGGACAGAACACTGAAGCTTTCTTT. It codes for CASSYGQNTEAFF.